This is a list of T cell receptor beta chains from one sample in a study of vaccination and CD4 T cells after COVID-19. The antigens for these receptors are not known. Using its own MiXCR run on the PCR reads, TCRdb lists one record per CDR3 protein. There are 10,000 or so distinct CDR3 sequences in the sample; over 30% occur only once, and less than 25% lies in the top ten. Sequenced sample: CD4+ T cells from blood, cultured in vitro. These receptors were taken from a human donor in good health. Both conserved end residues are trimmed from each CDR3. The order of the fields is D gene, J gene, CDR3 length, clone size, V gene, CDR3 protein. D genes are given only for firm matches. Clone size appears in some rows only: once, few, many, or a class for an expanded clone.

. TRBJ2-3 13 . TRBV11-3 ASSPGGGPTDTQY
. TRBJ1-5 14 . TRBV19 ASRQRDAQGNQPQH
TRBD2 TRBJ2-2 15 . TRBV29-1 SAQFSGRFANTGELF
TRBD1 TRBJ1-5 15 few TRBV6-1 ASNRGLAHESNQPQH
TRBD1 TRBJ1-2 12 . TRBV6-2/TRBV6-3 ASSYYQGAHGYT
. TRBJ1-1 12 medium-sized TRBV7-6 ASSLDWGNTEAF
. TRBJ2-5 12 . TRBV12-3/TRBV12-4 ASSLSGSKETQY
. TRBJ1-1 10 . TRBV10-3 AISVDSILAF
. TRBJ1-5 10 . TRBV19 ASSILGAPQH
. TRBJ1-2 14 medium-sized TRBV20-1 SARDRIPHRNYGYT
. TRBJ2-4 12 . TRBV28 ASSPPGANPIQY
. TRBJ2-7 14 few TRBV18 ASSPPMGLVGYEQY
. TRBJ2-3 15 once TRBV6-2/TRBV6-3 ASSFPIWQGRDDTQY
. TRBJ1-1 10 . TRBV7-9 ASKGENTEAF
. TRBJ2-4 18 . TRBV21-1 ASTHNPVREEGWAKNIQY
TRBD1 TRBJ2-5 17 . TRBV27 ASSLRGFGQGPCGETQY
. TRBJ2-1 13 few TRBV7-2 ASSLRDWYEGEQF